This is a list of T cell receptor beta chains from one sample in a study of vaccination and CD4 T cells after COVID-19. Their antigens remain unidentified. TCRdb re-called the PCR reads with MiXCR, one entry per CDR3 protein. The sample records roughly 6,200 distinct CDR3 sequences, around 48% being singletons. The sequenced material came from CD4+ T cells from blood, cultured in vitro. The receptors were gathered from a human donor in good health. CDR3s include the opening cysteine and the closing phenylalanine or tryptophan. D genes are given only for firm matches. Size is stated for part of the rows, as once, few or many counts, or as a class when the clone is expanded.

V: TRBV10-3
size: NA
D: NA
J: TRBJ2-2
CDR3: CAISESGRPGSRGHGELFF
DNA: TGTGCCATCAGTGAGTCGGGTCGACCCGGGTCCCGGGGCCACGGGGAGCTGTTTTTT

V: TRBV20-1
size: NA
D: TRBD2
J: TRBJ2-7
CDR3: CSAGLAGLHEQYF
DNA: TGCAGTGCTGGACTAGCGGGATTGCACGAGCAGTACTTC

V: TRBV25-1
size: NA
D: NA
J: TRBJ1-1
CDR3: CASSDFFSVTKAFF
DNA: TGTGCCAGCAGTGATTTCTTCAGTGTCACTAAAGCTTTCTTT

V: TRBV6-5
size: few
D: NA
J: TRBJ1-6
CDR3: CASSYFGVDHYSYNSPLHF
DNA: TGTGCCAGCAGTTATTTTGGTGTGGATCACTACTCCTATAATTCACCCCTCCACTTT

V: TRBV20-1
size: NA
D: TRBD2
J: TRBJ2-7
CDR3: CSARSVAGANEQYF
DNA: TGCAGTGCTAGATCCGTAGCGGGAGCCAACGAGCAGTACTTC

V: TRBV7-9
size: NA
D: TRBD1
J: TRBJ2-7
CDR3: CASSLGQGIYEQYF
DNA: TGTGCCAGCAGCTTGGGACAGGGAATATACGAGCAGTACTTC

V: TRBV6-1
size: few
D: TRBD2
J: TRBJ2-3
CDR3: CASRTTDGGSLTGAQYF
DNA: TGTGCCAGCAGAACTACCGACGGCGGGAGTCTTACGGGAGCGCAGTATTTT

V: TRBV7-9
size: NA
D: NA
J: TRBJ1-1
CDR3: CASSLAPPRGLEAFF
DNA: TGTGCCAGCAGCTTAGCCCCTCCTCGGGGGTTAGAAGCTTTCTTT

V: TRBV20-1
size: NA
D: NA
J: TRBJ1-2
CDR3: CSARHRAGGDGYTF
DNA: TGCAGTGCTAGACACAGGGCGGGTGGTGATGGCTACACCTTC

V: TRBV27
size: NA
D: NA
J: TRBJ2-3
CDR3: CASSPNRNTQYF
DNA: TGTGCCAGCAGTCCGAACAGGAATACGCAGTATTTT

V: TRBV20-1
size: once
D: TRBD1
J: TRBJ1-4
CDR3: CSADRVATNEKLFF
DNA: TGCAGTGCAGACAGGGTTGCAACTAATGAAAAACTGTTTTTT

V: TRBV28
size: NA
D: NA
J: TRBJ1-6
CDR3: CASRPLGDLFPLHF
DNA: TGTGCCAGCAGGCCGCTAGGCGACCTTTTCCCCCTCCACTTT

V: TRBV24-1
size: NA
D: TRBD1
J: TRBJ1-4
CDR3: CATAKGTGDEKLFF
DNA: TGTGCCACCGCTAAGGGGACAGGGGACGAAAAACTGTTTTTT

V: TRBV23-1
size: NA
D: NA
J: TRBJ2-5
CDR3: CASSQVRGSF
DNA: TGCGCCAGCAGTCAAGTCAGGGGTAGCTTC

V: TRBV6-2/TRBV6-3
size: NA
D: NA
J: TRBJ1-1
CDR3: CASRGTVNTEAFF
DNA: TGTGCCAGCAGGGGGACGGTGAACACTGAAGCTTTCTTT

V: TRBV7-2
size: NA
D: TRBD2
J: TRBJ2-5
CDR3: CASSPLRTSPAVKETQYF
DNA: TGTGCCAGCAGCCCCCTCCGGACTAGCCCCGCCGTCAAAGAGACCCAGTACTTC

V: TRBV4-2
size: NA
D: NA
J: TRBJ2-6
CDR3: CASSPIGFGANVLTF
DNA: TGTGCCAGCAGCCCGATCGGGTTTGGGGCCAACGTCCTGACTTTC

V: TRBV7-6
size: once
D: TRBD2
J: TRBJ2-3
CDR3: CASSQGLARDTQYF
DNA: TGTGCCAGCAGCCAGGGACTAGCGAGAGATACGCAGTATTTT

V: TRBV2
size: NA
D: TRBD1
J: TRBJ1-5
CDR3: CASNRDSSNQPQHF
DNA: TGTGCCAGCAACAGGGACAGTAGCAATCAGCCCCAGCATTTT

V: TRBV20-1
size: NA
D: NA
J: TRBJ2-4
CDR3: CSARVDRRWITAKNIQYF
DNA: TGCAGTGCTAGAGTTGACAGGAGGTGGATAACAGCCAAAAACATTCAGTACTTC

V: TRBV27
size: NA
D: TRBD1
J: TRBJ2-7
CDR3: CASSRPPRDRTYEQYF
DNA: TGTGCCAGCAGTCGGCCCCCCCGGGACAGAACCTACGAGCAGTACTTC

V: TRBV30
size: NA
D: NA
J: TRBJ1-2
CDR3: CAWSRLGWPEGYYGYTF
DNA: TGTGCCTGGAGCCGATTAGGGTGGCCGGAGGGATACTATGGCTACACCTTC

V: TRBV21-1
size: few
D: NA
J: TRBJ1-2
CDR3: CASSKVKGDSRTGGGGYTF
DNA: TGTGCCAGCAGCAAAGTAAAAGGGGATTCGAGGACAGGGGGCGGGGGCTACACCTTC

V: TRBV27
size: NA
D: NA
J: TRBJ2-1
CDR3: CASSYRTEFNEQFF
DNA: TGTGCCAGCAGTTACCGGACAGAATTCAATGAGCAGTTCTTC

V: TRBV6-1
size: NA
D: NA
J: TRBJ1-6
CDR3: CASSPRQPSSYNSPLHF
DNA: TGTGCCAGCAGTCCACGACAGCCATCCTCCTATAATTCACCCCTCCACTTT

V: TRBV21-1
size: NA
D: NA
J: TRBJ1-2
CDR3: CASSAGTGNYGYTF
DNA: TGTGCCAGCAGCGCCGGGACAGGAAACTATGGCTACACCTTC

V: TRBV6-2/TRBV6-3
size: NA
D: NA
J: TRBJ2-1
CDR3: CASSLLGGNEQFF
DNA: TGTGCCAGCAGTTTGCTAGGAGGCAATGAGCAGTTCTTC

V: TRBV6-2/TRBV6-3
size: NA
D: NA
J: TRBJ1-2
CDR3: CASSYLDREYYGYTF
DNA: TGTGCCAGCAGTTATTTGGACAGAGAATACTATGGCTACACCTTC

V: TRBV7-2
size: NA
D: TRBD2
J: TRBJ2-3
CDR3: CASSESSGYTDTQYF
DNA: TGTGCCAGCAGCGAGTCTAGCGGTTACACAGATACGCAGTATTTT

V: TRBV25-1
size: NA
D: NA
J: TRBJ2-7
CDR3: CASSEDGAGSAEQYF
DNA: TGTGCCAGCAGTGAAGATGGGGCAGGGTCGGCCGAGCAGTACTTC